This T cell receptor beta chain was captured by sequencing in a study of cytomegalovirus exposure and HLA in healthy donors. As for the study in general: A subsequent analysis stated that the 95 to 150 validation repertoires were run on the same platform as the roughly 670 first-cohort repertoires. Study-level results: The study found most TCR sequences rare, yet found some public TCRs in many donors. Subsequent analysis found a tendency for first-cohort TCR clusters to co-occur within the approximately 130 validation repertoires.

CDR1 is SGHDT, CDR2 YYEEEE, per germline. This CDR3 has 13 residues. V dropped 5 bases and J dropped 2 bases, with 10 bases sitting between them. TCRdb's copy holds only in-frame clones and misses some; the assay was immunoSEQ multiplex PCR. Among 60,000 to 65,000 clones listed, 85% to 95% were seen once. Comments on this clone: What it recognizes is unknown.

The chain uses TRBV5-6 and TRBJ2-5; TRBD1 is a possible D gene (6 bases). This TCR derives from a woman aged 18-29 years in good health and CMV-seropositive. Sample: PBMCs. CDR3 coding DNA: TGTGCCAGCAGGTCAGGACAGCAAGAGACCCAGTACTTC. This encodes CASRSGQQETQYF.